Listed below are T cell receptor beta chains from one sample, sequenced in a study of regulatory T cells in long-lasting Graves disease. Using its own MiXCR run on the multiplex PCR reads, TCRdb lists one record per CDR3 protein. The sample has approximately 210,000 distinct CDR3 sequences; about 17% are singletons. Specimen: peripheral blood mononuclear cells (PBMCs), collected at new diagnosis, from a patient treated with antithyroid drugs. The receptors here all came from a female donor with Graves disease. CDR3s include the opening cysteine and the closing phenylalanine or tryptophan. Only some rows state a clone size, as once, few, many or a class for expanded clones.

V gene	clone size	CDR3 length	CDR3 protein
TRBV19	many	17	CASTPQGRRSYNSPLHF
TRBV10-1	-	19	CASSESRLVGTTNTGELFF
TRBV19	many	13	CASSIVAAYEQYF
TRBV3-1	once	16	CASSQEGAGVQETQYF
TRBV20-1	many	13	CSATRDSPYEQYF
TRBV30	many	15	CAWSVGSSLLNEQFF
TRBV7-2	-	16	CASSSGTSVRSYEQYF
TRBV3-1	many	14	CASSLLGTYNEQFF
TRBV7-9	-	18	CASSSRDRGSSSYNEQFF
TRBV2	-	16	CATSDRSGRAGDTQYF
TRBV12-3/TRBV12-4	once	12	CASSFYSAEAFF
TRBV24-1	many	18	CATSERTGGLSGSETQYF
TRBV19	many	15	CASSNLGTGNYGYTF
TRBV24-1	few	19	CATSDTGTSGSQNTGELFF
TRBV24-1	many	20	CATSDLRLAPGQGDYNEQFF
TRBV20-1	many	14	CSAATGVGNEKLFF
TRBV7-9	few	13	CASTLLAGDEQFF
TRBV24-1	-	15	CATSDTGGGNTEAFF
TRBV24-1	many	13	CATSDLAGETQYF
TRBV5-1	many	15	CASSPRRAGDNEQFF
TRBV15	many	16	CATRTGGGAVNGELFF
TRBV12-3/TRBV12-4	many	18	CASITWGKWGTGWTEAFF
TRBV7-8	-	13	CATSSGLNTEAFF
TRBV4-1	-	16	CASSQGVASGGETQYF
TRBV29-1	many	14	CSGRGGSTKNIQYF
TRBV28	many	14	CASSSGAGGKPQHF
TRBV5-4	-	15	CASSFAGSPYNEQFF
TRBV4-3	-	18	CASSQDLGPSWTNYGYTF
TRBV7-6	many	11	CASSQLETQYF
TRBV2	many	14	CASSSGTALRGYTF
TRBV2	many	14	CASSEAALGYGYTF
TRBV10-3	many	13	CAISESSGNTIYF
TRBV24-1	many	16	CATSDPGLAGADTQYF
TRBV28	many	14	CASKVGTGRSEQYF
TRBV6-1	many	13	CASSPRRTGELFF
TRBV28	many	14	CASSLGPRGNTIYF
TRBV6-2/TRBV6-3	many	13	CASLAAGADTQYF
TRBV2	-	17	CASRATGGSGTNEKLFF
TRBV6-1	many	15	CASSEAQTGLYEQYF
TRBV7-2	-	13	CASSLAGWTEAFF
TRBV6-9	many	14	CASSYYGFGQPQHF
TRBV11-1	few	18	CASSSGLAGESRSETQYF